Below, 18 T cell receptor beta chains from the same sample are listed, as sequenced in a study of T cells in Graves' hyperthyroidism and ophthalmopathy. Amplification of TCR beta CDR3 regions was performed using RNA transcripts as template. An initial round of RT-PCR targeting the TCR CDR3 relied on the HTBI primer set. Using its own MiXCR run on the multiplex PCR reads, TCRdb lists one record per CDR3 protein. The sample holds 330,000 or so distinct CDR3 sequences, approximately 18% seen once. Sequenced material: blood. These receptors were collected from a man in his fifties with Graves' ophthalmopathy.

In this sample, this clonotype turned up a few times. The genes are TRBV7-3 and TRBJ2-7, with a tentative D call TRBD2 (5 bases). Deletions cut 4 bases from V and 7 bases from J, with 14 bases between. Germline V gene lookup returns CDR1 SGHTA and CDR2 FQGTGA. This CDR3 is 13 amino acids long. The chain's CDR3 is CASSSSTTGEQYF. CDR3 coding DNA: TGTGCCAGCAGCTCCTCTACGACGGGGGAGCAGTACTTC. Full variable domain (missing parts from reference TRBV7-3 and TRBJ2-7): GAGVSQTPSNKVTEKGKYVELRCDPISGHTALYWYRQSLGQGPEFLIYFQGTGAADDSGLPNDRFFAVRPEGSVSTLKIQRTERGDSAVYLCASSSSTTGEQYFGPGTRLTVT.

This clonotype has just a few counts. The J gene is TRBJ2-1, the V gene TRBV24-1; 12 bases line up with TRBD2. Unmatched junction bases numbered 8, after V lost 4 bases and J lost 8 bases. CDR3 size: 16 residues. Germline CDR1 and CDR2: KGHDR and SFDVKD. Here the CDR3 DNA reads TGTGCCACCAGTGACCGGACTAGCGGGATCTATGATGAGCAGTTCTTC. The encoded protein is CATSDRTSGIYDEQFF.

This clonotype showed up many times. The V and J genes are TRBV28 and TRBJ2-1, with TRBD1 matching over 9 bases. Germline CDR1 is MDHEN and CDR2 is SYDVKM. The CDR3 length is 15 residues. The J segment lost 12 bases and the V segment lost 5 bases, leaving 14 bases of the junction unmatched. CDR3: CASSPLGQGGIGQFF. In DNA, the CDR3 is TGTGCCAGCAGTCCATTGGGACAGGGAGGGATCGGGCAGTTCTTC. The entire variable domain, with the rest obtained from reference TRBV28 and TRBJ2-1, is as follows: DVKVTQSSRYLVKRTGEKVFLECVQDMDHENMFWYRQDPGLGLRLIYFSYDVKMKEKGDIPEGYSVSREKKERFSLILESASTNQTSMYLCASSPLGQGGIGQFFGPGTRLTVL.

This clonotype turned up a few times. V gene TRBV5-1 combines with J gene TRBJ2-7, with D uncertain. This CDR3 is 12 amino acids long. Deletions cut 4 bases from V and 5 bases from J, with 10 bases between. CDR1 and CDR2 from the germline V gene are SGHRS and YFSETQ. CDR3 protein: CASSPGWDEQYF. CDR3 nucleotides: TGCGCCAGCAGCCCCGGTTGGGACGAGCAGTACTTC. The full variable domain, in which reference TRBV5-1 and TRBJ2-7 provide the parts outside the CDR3, is KAGVTQTPRYLIKTRGQQVTLSCSPISGHRSVSWYQQTPGQGLQFLFEYFSETQRNKGNFPGRFSGRQFSNSRSEMNVSTLELGDSALYLCASSPGWDEQYFGPGTRLTVT.

This clonotype was seen repeatedly, ten times or more. DNA for the CDR3: TGTGCCAGCAGCCCGGGACTAGCGGGAGTGGTTGGGGCCAAAAACATTCAGTACTTC. Translation gives CASSPGLAGVVGAKNIQYF. The gene calls are TRBV14 and TRBJ2-4; 14 bases are a match to TRBD2. The germline CDR1 and CDR2 sequences are SGHDN and FVKESK. This CDR3 spans 19 amino acids. J lost 1 base, V lost 4 bases, and 9 bases had no gene match.

The chain employs TRBV7-2 and TRBJ2-7; TRBD2 matches at 14 bases. The V gene end was trimmed by 5 bases and the J gene end by 7 bases; junction bases not matched to a gene: 10. The CDR3 is 16 amino acids. The germline V gene has CDR1 SGHTA and CDR2 FQGNSA. The CDR3 DNA reads TGTGCCAGCAGCCTGAAGGAGGGACTAGCGGGAGATGAGCAGTACTTC. Protein product: CASSLKEGLAGDEQYF.

The chain has TRBV27 and TRBJ2-1; D not resolved. Germline-derived CDR1 and CDR2 are MNHEY and SMNVEV (reference sequence). V lost 5 bases and J lost 0, with 8 bases in between. This CDR3 is built from 14 residues. The CDR3 protein is CASSHQSSYNEQFF. In nucleotides, the CDR3 is TGTGCCAGCAGTCACCAAAGCTCCTACAATGAGCAGTTCTTC.

This clonotype was observed a few times. V is TRBV2 and J is TRBJ1-5, with D possibly TRBD1 on 5 matching bases. The germline V gene encodes CDR1 SNHLY and CDR2 FYNNEI. The CDR3 consists of 15 residues. The germline V and J ends were trimmed by 3 bases and 5 bases, with 14 bases remaining between them. CDR3 residues: CASSDLVGTYQPQHF. In DNA, the CDR3 is TGTGCCAGCAGTGATTTAGTAGGGACCTATCAGCCCCAGCATTTT.

The V and J genes are TRBV11-2 and TRBJ1-4, with 7 positions matching TRBD1. The CDR3 has 15 amino acids. J was trimmed by 9 bases and V by 0 bases; bases with no gene match: 7. Germline CDR1 reads SGHAT; CDR2 reads FQNNGV. The CDR3 bases are TGTGCCAGCAGCTTAGAAAGGGGGCTGAATCAAAAACTGTTTTTT. It codes for CASSLERGLNQKLFF.

The rearrangement links TRBV29-1 to TRBJ2-3; 12 nucleotides align to TRBD2. With 0 bases clipped from V and 0 bases from J, the junction kept 10 bases outside the gene matches. The CDR3 spans 19 residues. Germline-derived CDR1 and CDR2 are SQVTM and ANQGSEA. The CDR3 coding sequence is TGCAGCGTTGAAGATAATTGGACTAGCGGGGAGCGGAGCACAGATACGCAGTATTTT. As protein: CSVEDNWTSGERSTDTQYF.

This clonotype appeared many times. J is TRBJ1-5 and V is TRBV12-3 or TRBV12-4, with D perhaps matching TRBD1 (6 bases). The CDR3 is made up of 13 amino acids. The germline V and J ends were trimmed by 6 bases and 7 bases, with 13 bases remaining between them. The CDR3 coding sequence is TGTGCCAGCAGACCAACAGGGACCCAGCCCCAGCATTTT. Protein: CASRPTGTQPQHF.

This clonotype has just a few counts. V usage is TRBV29-1 and J usage is TRBJ2-7, with 7 bases that match TRBD1. The germline V gene has CDR1 SQVTM and CDR2 ANQGSEA. This CDR3 region has 13 residues. V lost 5 bases and J lost 0; bases outside the gene matches: 4. The DNA of the CDR3 is TGCAGCGTTTTGACAGGGAGCTCCTACGAGCAGTACTTC. Protein sequence: CSVLTGSSYEQYF.

The chain recombines TRBV3-1 with TRBJ2-5; TRBD2 might be the D (6 bases). The CDR3 contains 16 residues. The germline CDR1 and CDR2 sequences are LGHDT and YNNKEL (reference sequence). V gave up 3 bases and J gave up 2 bases, with 16 bases separating them. The CDR3 spells CASSHSPRAGQETQYF. DNA for the CDR3: TGTGCCAGCAGCCATTCCCCAAGGGCGGGGCAAGAGACCCAGTACTTC.

V is TRBV5-4 and J is TRBJ2-3; 7 bases map to TRBD2. Germline lookup yields CDR1 SGHNT and CDR2 YYREEE (reference sequence). This CDR3 has 18 amino acids. V was clipped by 0 bases and J by 0 bases; unmatched bases: 10. CDR3 in DNA: TGTGCCAGCAGCTTGGGCCCTAGCGGAGACTCTAGCACAGATACGCAGTATTTT. This gives the protein CASSLGPSGDSSTDTQYF.

The J gene is TRBJ2-5, the V gene TRBV11-2; perhaps D is TRBD1 or TRBD2 (5 bases each). The germline CDR1 and CDR2 sequences are SGHAT and FQNNGV. The length of the CDR3 is 15 residues. Between the trimmed V and J ends, which lost 5 bases and 1 base, there was a span of 14 bases. CDR3 in amino acids: CASSPWGRSQETQYF. In DNA form, the CDR3 reads TGTGCCAGCAGCCCCTGGGGGAGAAGCCAAGAGACCCAGTACTTC.

This clonotype appeared a few times. The genes are TRBV29-1 and TRBJ2-7, with 9 bases identical to TRBD1. This CDR3 is built from 13 residues. The germline V gene has CDR1 SQVTM and CDR2 ANQGSEA. The J segment lost 2 bases and the V segment lost 4 bases, leaving 3 bases of the junction unmatched. CDR3 sequence: CSVAGQGTYEQYF. The DNA of the CDR3 is TGCAGCGTTGCCGGACAGGGGACCTACGAGCAGTACTTC.

This clonotype has only a few counts. The chain links TRBV6-4 to TRBJ2-3; 8 bases map to TRBD2. Germline CDR1 MRHNA, CDR2 SNTAGT. V lost 3 bases and J lost 1; bases outside the gene matches: 0. The CDR3 runs to 14 residues. CDR3 nucleotides: TGTGCCAGCAGTGAACTAGCGGGCACAGATACGCAGTATTTT. Protein sequence: CASSELAGTDTQYF.

At least ten counts were recorded for this clonotype. The chain links TRBV11-2 to TRBJ1-1; 8 positions match TRBD1. This CDR3 comprises 16 residues. The junction had 6 bases not matched to a gene; V was cut back by 2 bases and J by 1 base. Germline CDR1 is SGHAT and CDR2 is FQNNGV. In DNA, the CDR3 is TGTGCCAGCAGCTTAAGGTCAGGGGGCTCGAACACTGAAGCTTTCTTT. It specifies CASSLRSGGSNTEAFF.